This entry is about one T cell receptor (beta chain). The antigen is unknown. As the sequencing template, cDNA was produced by extracting RNA and reverse transcribing it. The table came from immunoSEQ multiplex PCR; TCRdb's copy has only in-frame clones and leaves some out. The sample shows about 74,000 clones, approximately 30% of them seen only once. The record originates from a study of CD8+ T cells in alopecia areata. Study context: Scoring of severity for treated patients was based on percentage of affected scalp area.

Noted treatment: oral pan-JAK inhibitor, 5-10 mg twice daily. V shed 3 bases and J shed 3 bases, with 8 bases lying between them. In germline, CDR1 is SQVTM, CDR2 ANQGSEA. This CDR3 spans 12 amino acids. General study points: Lesional tissue from the scalp (especially in alopecia totalis/universalis) showed higher clonality than normal scalp.

The clonotype comes from a human donor with alopecia areata. The chain links TRBV29-1 to TRBJ2-5, with D perhaps matching TRBD2 (5 bases). The source was CD8+ T cells sorted from blood, collected at week 4, from a patient treated with tofacitinib. CDR3 bases: TGCAGCGTTGACAAGGGAGAAGAGACCCAGTACTTC. This sequence encodes CSVDKGEETQYF. Full variable domain (missing parts from reference TRBV29-1 and TRBJ2-5): SAVISQKPSRDICQRGTSLTIQCQVDSQVTMMFWYRQQPGQSLTLIATANQGSEATYESGFVIDKFPISRPNLTFSTLTVSNMSPEDSSIYLCSVDKGEETQYFGPGTRLLVL.